This passage covers 20 T cell receptor beta chains from one sample sequenced in a study of tumor-infiltrating lymphocytes in primary liver carcinoma. The blood RNA (from unsorted whole blood) was obtained, and germline DNA was also extracted. Researchers generated TCR beta cDNA from about 460 ng of total RNA, relying on a constant-region primer. Construction of TCR beta libraries relied on three successive nested multiplex PCR rounds employing slightly modified ARM-PCR. TRBV1-TRBV30 forward primers paired with a C-beta reverse primer were used in the first two PCR rounds, which ran roughly 9 cycles each. Each CDR3 protein is one row after TCRdb ran MiXCR on the multiplex PCR reads. This sample carries around 330,000 distinct CDR3 sequences, roughly 60% of them seen once, and the ten largest clones take about 17%. The sequencing sample was made of peripheral blood. The origin of the receptors is a woman in her twenties or thirties with primary liver carcinoma and hepatitis B virus infection.

This chain joins TRBV6-2 or TRBV6-3 and TRBJ2-1; 11 bases match TRBD2. The CDR3 is made up of 17 amino acids. Per the germline V gene, CDR1 is MNHEY and CDR2 is SVGEGT. V trimming: 7 bases; J trimming: 2 bases; junction bases outside the gene matches: 10. Here the CDR3 reads CASTPAVAGGPYNEQFF. For the CDR3, the DNA is TGTGCCAGCACCCCTGCGGTAGCGGGAGGGCCCTACAATGAGCAGTTCTTC.

The chain combines TRBV7-8 with TRBJ1-5; the D gene is possibly TRBD1 (5 bases). The CDR3 sequence is 13 residues long. Trimming removed 5 bases from V and 7 bases from J, with 12 bases in between. CDR1 and CDR2 (germline): SGHVS, FQNEAQ. CDR3 amino acids: CASSLGWGQPQHF. Written as DNA, the CDR3 is TGTGCCAGCAGCCTAGGGTGGGGGCAGCCCCAGCATTTT.

Of note for this clonotype: A junction end diverges from the germline sequence, so it may reflect a read error. The chain joins TRBV11-2 to TRBJ2-5, with unresolved D. The CDR3 extends over 13 amino acids. Per the germline V gene, CDR1 is SGHAT and CDR2 is FQNNGV. CDR3 protein: CTSSRWAKETQYF. The CDR3, as DNA: TGTACCAGCAGCCGCTGGGCGAAAGAGACTCAGTACTTC.

This clonotype was recorded many times. In DNA, the CDR3 is TGTGCCAGCAGCTTAGATTTAAGCTCCTACAATGAGCAGTTCTTC. Protein sequence: CASSLDLSSYNEQFF. The J gene is TRBJ2-1, the V gene TRBV11-2; no definite D call. CDR1 and CDR2 (germline): SGHAT, FQNNGV. The germline V and J ends were trimmed by 0 bases and 0 bases, with 6 bases remaining between them. This CDR3 region has 15 residues.

With regard to this clonotype: One end of the junction is discordant with germline, which a read error may explain. The chain joins TRBV29-1 to TRBJ2-4, with a tentative D call TRBD2 (5 bases). Germline V CDR1 and CDR2: SQVTM, ANQGSEA. The CDR3 has 13 amino acids. CDR3 sequence: CSVRAPGKDIQCF. As DNA, the CDR3 is TGCAGCGTCCGAGCCCCGGGGAAAGACATTCAGTGCTTC.

For this clonotype: The conserved phenylalanine or tryptophan is not found at the CDR3 terminus, so this likely reflects a read error. The CDR3 loop reads CASSGGRAKNIQYS. CDR3 DNA: TGTGCCAGTAGCGGTGGGAGGGCCAAAAACATTCAGTACTCC. The chain recombines TRBV11-3 with TRBJ2-4, with D possibly being TRBD2 (6 bases). Trimming stripped 9 bases from V and 1 base from J, with 13 bases between. Germline V gives CDR1 SGHNT, CDR2 YENEEA. This CDR3 spans 14 amino acids.

The chain joins TRBV5-1 to TRBJ2-3; D might be TRBD2 (7 bases). The germline gives CDR1 SGHRS, CDR2 YFSETQ. The CDR3 runs 15 residues. The ends were cut back, 5 bases at V and 4 bases at J, with 17 bases in the middle. The CDR3 region is CASRRAAGAADTQYF. CDR3 bases: TGCGCCAGCAGACGAGCTGCGGGGGCCGCAGATACGCAGTATTTT.

The chain carries TRBV29-1 and TRBJ2-5, with 14 nucleotides matching TRBD2. The germline V gene has CDR1 SQVTM and CDR2 ANQGSEA. Trimming removed 7 bases from V and 12 bases from J; junction bases left unmatched: 13. The CDR3 has 14 residues. DNA for the CDR3: TGCAGCGCTAAGGGACTAGCGGGAGCCCCCGCCAAGTACTTC. Translating gives CSAKGLAGAPAKYF.

With regard to this clonotype: An end of the junction differs from the germline gene, which may be a read error. V usage is TRBV11-2 and J usage is TRBJ2-1, with 9 bases matching TRBD2. In germline, CDR1 is SGHAT, CDR2 FQNNGV. The CDR3 is made up of 15 amino acids. The CDR3 coding sequence is TGTGCCAGTAGCTCGGGGATAGCGGGAGTATATGGGCAGTTCTTC. This sequence encodes CASSSGIAGVYGQFF.

On this clonotype itself: A much larger clonotype is one base distant, so this may be a read error. The V gene is TRBV6-6, the J gene TRBJ2-1; D gene uncertain. Germline V CDR1 and CDR2: MNHNY, SVGAGI (reference sequence). This CDR3 region has 11 residues. The CDR3 reads CASSHSVEQFF. The CDR3 nucleotides are TGTGCCAGCAGTCACTCGGTTGAGCAGTTCTTC.

This clonotype was seen just once. A much more abundant neighbour one base away suggests this may be a read error. CDR3 amino acids: CASAPSRSSYNVQFF. The CDR3 coding sequence is TGTGCTAGTGCTCCCAGCAGGTCCTCCTACAATGTGCAGTTCTTC. This rearrangement joins TRBV12-5 to TRBJ2-1; no reliable D call. The CDR3 consists of 15 residues. Germline V gives CDR1 LGHNT, CDR2 FRNRAP.

With regard to this clonotype: At one end, the junction sequence differs from germline, possibly due to a read error. The chain couples TRBV14 to TRBJ2-7; D not certain. The CDR3 consists of 15 residues. Germline assignment: CDR1 SGHDN and CDR2 FVKESK. The DNA for the CDR3 is TGTGCCAGCAGCCCCTTGGAGCTCAACGCGAGAGAGCAGCACTTC. This codes for CASSPLELNAREQHF.

This clonotype was observed at least ten times. The V gene is TRBV6-2 or TRBV6-3, the J gene TRBJ1-2, with 8 bases aligning to TRBD1. V lost 4 bases and J lost 5; bases outside the gene matches: 9. Germline V gives CDR1 MNHEY, CDR2 SVGEGT. The CDR3 covers 15 residues. The CDR3 DNA reads TGTGCCAGCAGTTCTCATCCGGACAGGGTTTATGGCTACACCTTC. Protein sequence: CASSSHPDRVYGYTF.

In this sample, this clonotype turned up once. Being one base from a much bigger clone, this may be a read error. V and J are TRBV6-6 and TRBJ2-5, with D hard to call. The germline CDR1 and CDR2 sequences are MNHNY and SVGAGI (reference sequence). This CDR3 contains 14 residues. The CDR3 region is CASNYDSARETQYF. The CDR3 DNA follows: TGTGCCAGCAATTACGATTCCGCTAGGGAGACCCAGTACTTC.

This clonotype was seen more than once but under ten times. The germline gene is not matched at one end of the junction; a read error may be the cause. The rearrangement joins TRBV29-1 to TRBJ2-1, with TRBD2 as a possible D gene (7 bases). The CDR3 consists of 18 residues. Germline V gene sequence: CDR1 SQVTM, CDR2 ANQGSEA. The CDR3 here is CTVGGTREGLYSYNEQFF. The CDR3 nucleotides are TGCACCGTTGGGGGGACAAGGGAGGGACTGTACTCCTACAATGAGCAGTTCTTC.

Comments on this clonotype: A much larger clone differs from this one at a single base, so this may be a read error. The V call is TRBV11-2, the J call TRBJ2-3; maybe TRBD2 (5 bases). Germline-derived CDR1 and CDR2 are SGHAT and FQNNGV. The V gene lost 4 bases and the J gene lost 2 bases, with 13 bases spanning the gap. The length of the CDR3 is 15 residues. The DNA for the CDR3 is TGTGCCAGCAGCTCGAGCGGATATGACACAGATACGCAGTATTTT. Protein: CASSSSGYDTDTQYF.

This chain links TRBV28 with TRBJ2-5; TRBD1 agrees at 9 bases. CDR3 length: 14 residues. Germline assignment: CDR1 MDHEN and CDR2 SYDVKM. Losses at the gene ends were 7 bases for V and 7 bases for J; bases not matched to a gene: 10. The CDR3 loop reads CASMAQGAGGTQYF. CDR3 in DNA: TGTGCCAGCATGGCACAGGGGGCAGGGGGGACCCAGTACTTC.

The V and J genes are TRBV29-1 and TRBJ2-7, with a possible D match to TRBD2 (7 bases). Trimming left V 4 bases short and J 2 bases short, with 21 bases between. This CDR3 has 16 amino acids. The V gene's germline CDR1 is SQVTM and CDR2 ANQGSEA. CDR3 residues: CSVVGYGPGGPYEQYF. Here the CDR3 DNA reads TGCAGCGTTGTGGGGTATGGGCCCGGGGGGCCCTACGAGCAGTACTTC.

This chain links TRBV28 with TRBJ1-6, with no clear D. From germline, CDR1 is MDHEN and CDR2 SYDVKM. Trimming removed 9 bases from V and 10 bases from J, with 16 bases in between. This CDR3 comprises 13 residues. CDR3 in amino acids: CASISGQTSPLHF. The CDR3 coding sequence is TGTGCCAGTATATCAGGCCAAACGTCACCCCTCCACTTT.

The CDR3 DNA follows: TGCGCCAGCAGCTTGGAGAGCTACTACAATGAGCAGTTCTTC. Encoded protein: CASSLESYYNEQFF. The chain links TRBV5-1 to TRBJ2-1; D ambiguous. Germline loops: CDR1 SGHRS, CDR2 YFSETQ. The CDR3 has 14 residues. V gave up 0 bases and J gave up 3 bases, with 7 bases separating them.